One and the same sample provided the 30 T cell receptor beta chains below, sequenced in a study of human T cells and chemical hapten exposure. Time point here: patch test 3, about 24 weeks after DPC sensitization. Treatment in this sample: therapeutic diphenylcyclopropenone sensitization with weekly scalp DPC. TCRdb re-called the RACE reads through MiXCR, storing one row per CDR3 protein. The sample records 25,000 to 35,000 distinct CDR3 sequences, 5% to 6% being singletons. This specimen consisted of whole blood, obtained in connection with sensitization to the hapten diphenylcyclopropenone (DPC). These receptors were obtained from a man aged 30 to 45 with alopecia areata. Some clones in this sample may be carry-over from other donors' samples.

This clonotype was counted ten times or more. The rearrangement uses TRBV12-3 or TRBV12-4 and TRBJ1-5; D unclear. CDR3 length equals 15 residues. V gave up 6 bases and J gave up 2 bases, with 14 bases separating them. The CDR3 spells CASRAGRAGNQPQHF. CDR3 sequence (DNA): TGTGCCAGCAGAGCCGGGCGGGCAGGCAATCAGCCCCAGCATTTT.

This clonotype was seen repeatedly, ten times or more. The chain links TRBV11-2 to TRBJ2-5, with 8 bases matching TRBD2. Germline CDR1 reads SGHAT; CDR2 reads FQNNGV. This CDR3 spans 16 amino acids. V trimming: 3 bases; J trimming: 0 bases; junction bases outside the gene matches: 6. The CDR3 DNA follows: TGTGCCAGCAGCTTTGAAGGTAGCGGGAACCAAGAGACCCAGTACTTC. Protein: CASSFEGSGNQETQYF. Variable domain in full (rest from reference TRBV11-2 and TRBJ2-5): EAGVAQSPRYKIIEKRQSVAFWCNPISGHATLYWYQQILGQGPKLLIQFQNNGVVDDSQLPKDRFSAERLKGVDSTLKIQPAKLEDSAVYLCASSFEGSGNQETQYFGPGTRLLVL.

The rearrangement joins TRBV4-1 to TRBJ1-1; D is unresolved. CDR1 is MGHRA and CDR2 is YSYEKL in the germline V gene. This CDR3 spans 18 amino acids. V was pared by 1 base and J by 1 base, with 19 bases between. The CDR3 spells CASSQVPPPLLANTEAFF. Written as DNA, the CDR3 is TGCGCCAGCAGCCAAGTGCCGCCCCCTCTTTTGGCGAACACTGAAGCTTTCTTT.

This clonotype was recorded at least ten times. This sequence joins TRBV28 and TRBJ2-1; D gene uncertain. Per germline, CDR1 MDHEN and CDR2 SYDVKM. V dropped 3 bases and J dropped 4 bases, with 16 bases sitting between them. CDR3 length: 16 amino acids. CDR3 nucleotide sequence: TGTGCCAGCAGTTTGCCAGAGACCACGGTTTACAATGAGCAGTTCTTC. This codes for CASSLPETTVYNEQFF.

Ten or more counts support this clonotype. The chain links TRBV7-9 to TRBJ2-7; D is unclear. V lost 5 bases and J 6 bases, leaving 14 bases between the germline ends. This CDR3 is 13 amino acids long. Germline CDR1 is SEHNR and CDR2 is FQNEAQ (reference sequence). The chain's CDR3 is CASSRSQAFEQYF. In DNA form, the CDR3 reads TGTGCCAGCAGCCGTAGCCAGGCTTTCGAGCAGTACTTC. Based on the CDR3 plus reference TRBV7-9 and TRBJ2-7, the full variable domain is DTGVSQNPRHKITKRGQNVTFRCDPISEHNRLYWYRQTLGQGPEFLTYFQNEAQLEKSRLLSDRFSAERPKGSFSTLEIQRTEQGDSAMYLCASSRSQAFEQYFGPGTRLTVT.

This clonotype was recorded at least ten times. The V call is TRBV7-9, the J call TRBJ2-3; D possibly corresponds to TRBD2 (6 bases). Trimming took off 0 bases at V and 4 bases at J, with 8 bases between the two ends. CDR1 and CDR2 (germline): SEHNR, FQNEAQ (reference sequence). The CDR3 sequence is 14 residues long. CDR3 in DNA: TGTGCCAGCAGCTTAGCGACGGGGGCAGATACGCAGTATTTT. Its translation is CASSLATGADTQYF.

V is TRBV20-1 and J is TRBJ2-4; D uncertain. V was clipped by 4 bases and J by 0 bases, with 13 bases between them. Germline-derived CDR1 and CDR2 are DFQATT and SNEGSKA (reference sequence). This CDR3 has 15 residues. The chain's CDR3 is CSATAAFLAKNIQYF. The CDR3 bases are TGCAGTGCTACGGCAGCCTTTTTAGCCAAAAACATTCAGTACTTC.

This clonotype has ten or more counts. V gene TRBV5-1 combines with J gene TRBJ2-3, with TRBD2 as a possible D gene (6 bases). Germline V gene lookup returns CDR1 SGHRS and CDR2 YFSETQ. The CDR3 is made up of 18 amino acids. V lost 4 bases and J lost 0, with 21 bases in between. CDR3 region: CASSPQRGGASSTDTQYF. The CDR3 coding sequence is TGCGCCAGCAGCCCCCAAAGGGGCGGGGCATCTAGCACAGATACGCAGTATTTT.

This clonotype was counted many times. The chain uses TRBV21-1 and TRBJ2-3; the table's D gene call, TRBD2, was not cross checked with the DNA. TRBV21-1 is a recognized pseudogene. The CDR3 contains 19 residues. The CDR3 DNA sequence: TGTGCCAGCAGCAAAGCCGGGACTAGCGGGACGGGCCGTTTAGATACGCAGTATTTT. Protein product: CASSKAGTSGTGRLDTQYF.

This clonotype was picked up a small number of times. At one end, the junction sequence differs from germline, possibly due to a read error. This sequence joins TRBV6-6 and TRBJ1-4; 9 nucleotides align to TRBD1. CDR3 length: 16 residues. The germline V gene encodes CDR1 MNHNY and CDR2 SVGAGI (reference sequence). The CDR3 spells CANSPVWGQGGEKLFF. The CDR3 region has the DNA TGTGCCAACAGTCCGGTGTGGGGACAGGGTGGGGAAAAACTGTTTTTT.

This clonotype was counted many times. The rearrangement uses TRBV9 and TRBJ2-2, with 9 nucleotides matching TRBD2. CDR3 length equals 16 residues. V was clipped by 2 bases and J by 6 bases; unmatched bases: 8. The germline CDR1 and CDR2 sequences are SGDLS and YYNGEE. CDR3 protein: CASSVSSGGYPGELFF. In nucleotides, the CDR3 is TGTGCCAGCAGCGTCAGCAGCGGGGGGTATCCCGGGGAGCTGTTTTTT.

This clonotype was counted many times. For the CDR3, the DNA is TGCAGCGTATCTCAGAAAGAAGACAGGGCAGGGGGCTATTCCTACGAGCAGTACTTC. The encoded protein is CSVSQKEDRAGGYSYEQYF. The rearrangement links TRBV29-1 to TRBJ2-7, with TRBD1 identical over 8 bases. The CDR3 consists of 19 residues. The J segment lost 1 base and the V segment lost 6 bases, leaving 23 bases of the junction unmatched. The germline gives CDR1 SQVTM, CDR2 ANQGSEA.

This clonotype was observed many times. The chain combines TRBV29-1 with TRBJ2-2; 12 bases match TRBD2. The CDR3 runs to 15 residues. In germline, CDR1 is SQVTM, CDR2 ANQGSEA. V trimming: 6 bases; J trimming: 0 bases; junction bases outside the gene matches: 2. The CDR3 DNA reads TGCAGCGTGGGACTAGCGGGTGCGAACACCGGGGAGCTGTTTTTT. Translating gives CSVGLAGANTGELFF.

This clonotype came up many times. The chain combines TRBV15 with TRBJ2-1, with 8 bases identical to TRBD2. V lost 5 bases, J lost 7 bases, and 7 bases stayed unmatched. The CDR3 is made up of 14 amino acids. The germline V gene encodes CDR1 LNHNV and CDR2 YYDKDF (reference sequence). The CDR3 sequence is CATSFAGGANEQFF. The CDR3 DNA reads TGTGCCACCAGCTTCGCCGGGGGGGCAAATGAGCAGTTCTTC.

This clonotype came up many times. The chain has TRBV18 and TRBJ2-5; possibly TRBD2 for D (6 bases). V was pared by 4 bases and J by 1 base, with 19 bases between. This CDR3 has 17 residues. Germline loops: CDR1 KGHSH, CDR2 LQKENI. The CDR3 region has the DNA TGTGCCAGCTCACTCATGGGAGGCGCAGGCCCCCAAGAGACCCAGTACTTC. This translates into CASSLMGGAGPQETQYF.

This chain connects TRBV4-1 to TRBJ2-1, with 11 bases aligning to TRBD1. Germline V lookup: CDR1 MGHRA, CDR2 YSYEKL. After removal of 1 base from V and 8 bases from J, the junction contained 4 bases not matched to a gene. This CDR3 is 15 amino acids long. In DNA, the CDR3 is TGCGCCAGCAGCCAAGCGGGACAGGGGGGCGATGAGCAGTTCTTC. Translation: CASSQAGQGGDEQFF.

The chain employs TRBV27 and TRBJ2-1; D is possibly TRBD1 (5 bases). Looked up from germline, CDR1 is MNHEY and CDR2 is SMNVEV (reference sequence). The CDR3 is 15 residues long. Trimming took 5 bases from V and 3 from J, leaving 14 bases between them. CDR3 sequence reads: CASSPRGRVYNEQFF. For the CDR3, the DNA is TGTGCCAGCAGTCCCCGTGGCAGGGTCTACAATGAGCAGTTCTTC.

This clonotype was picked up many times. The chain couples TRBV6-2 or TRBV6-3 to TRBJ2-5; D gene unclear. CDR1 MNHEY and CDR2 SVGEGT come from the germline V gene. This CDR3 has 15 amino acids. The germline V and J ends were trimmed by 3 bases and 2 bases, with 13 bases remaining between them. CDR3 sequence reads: CASSYYGVGQETQYF. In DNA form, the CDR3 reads TGTGCCAGCAGTTATTACGGCGTCGGACAAGAGACCCAGTACTTC.

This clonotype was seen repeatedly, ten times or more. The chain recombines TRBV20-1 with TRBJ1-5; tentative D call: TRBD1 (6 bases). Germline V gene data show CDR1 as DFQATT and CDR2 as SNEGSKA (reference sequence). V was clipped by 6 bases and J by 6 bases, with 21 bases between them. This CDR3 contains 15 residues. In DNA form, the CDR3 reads TGCAGTGCCCCTGTACTAGGGGGTATAGGTCAGCCCCAGCATTTT. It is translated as CSAPVLGGIGQPQHF.

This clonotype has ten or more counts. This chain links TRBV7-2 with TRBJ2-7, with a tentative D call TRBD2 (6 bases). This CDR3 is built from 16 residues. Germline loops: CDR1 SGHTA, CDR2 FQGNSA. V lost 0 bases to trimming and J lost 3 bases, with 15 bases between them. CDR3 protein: CASSLARDLGSYEQYF. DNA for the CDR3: TGTGCCAGCAGCTTAGCCCGGGACTTAGGAAGCTACGAGCAGTACTTC.

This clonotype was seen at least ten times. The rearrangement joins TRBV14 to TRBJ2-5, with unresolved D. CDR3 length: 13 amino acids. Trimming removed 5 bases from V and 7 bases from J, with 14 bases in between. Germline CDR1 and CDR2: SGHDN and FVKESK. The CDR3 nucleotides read TGTGCCAGCAGCAACCAGACGCTGGGGACCCAGTACTTC. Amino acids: CASSNQTLGTQYF. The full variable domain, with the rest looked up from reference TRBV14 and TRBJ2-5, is EAGVTQFPSHSVIEKGQTVTLRCDPISGHDNLYWYRRVMGKEIKFLLHFVKESKQDESGMPNNRFLAERTGGTYSTLKVQPAELEDSGVYFCASSNQTLGTQYFGPGTRLLVL.

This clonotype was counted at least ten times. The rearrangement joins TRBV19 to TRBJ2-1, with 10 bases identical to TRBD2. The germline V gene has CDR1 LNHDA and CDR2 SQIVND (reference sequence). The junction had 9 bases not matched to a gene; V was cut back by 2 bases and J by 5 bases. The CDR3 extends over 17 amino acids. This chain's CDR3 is CASSIRASGRLDNEQFF. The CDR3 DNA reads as TGTGCCAGTAGTATAAGGGCTAGCGGGAGACTTGACAATGAGCAGTTCTTC.

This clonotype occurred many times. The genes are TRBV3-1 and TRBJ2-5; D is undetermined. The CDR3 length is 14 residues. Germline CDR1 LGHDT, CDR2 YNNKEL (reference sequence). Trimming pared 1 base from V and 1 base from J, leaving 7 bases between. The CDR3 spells CASSQVVGQETQYF. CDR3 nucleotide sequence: TGTGCCAGCAGCCAAGTAGTCGGCCAAGAGACCCAGTACTTC.

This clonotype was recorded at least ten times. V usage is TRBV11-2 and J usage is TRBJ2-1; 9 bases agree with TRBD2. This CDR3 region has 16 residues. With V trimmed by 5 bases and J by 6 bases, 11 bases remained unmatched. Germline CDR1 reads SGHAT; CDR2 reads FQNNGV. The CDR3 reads CASSPRLAGSGNEQFF. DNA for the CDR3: TGTGCCAGCAGCCCCCGGCTAGCGGGGTCCGGCAATGAGCAGTTCTTC.

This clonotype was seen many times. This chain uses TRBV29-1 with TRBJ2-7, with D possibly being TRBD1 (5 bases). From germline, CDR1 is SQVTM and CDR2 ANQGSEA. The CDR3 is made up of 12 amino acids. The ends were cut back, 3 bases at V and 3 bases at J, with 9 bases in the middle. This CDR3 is CSVEKTDYEQYF. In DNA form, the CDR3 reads TGCAGCGTTGAGAAGACAGACTACGAGCAGTACTTC.

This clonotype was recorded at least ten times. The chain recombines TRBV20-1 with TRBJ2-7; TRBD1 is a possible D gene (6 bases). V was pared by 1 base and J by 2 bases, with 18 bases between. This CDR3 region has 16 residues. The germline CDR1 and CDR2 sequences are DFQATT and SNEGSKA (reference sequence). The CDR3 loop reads CSARGRETGSPYEQYF. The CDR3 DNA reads TGCAGTGCTAGAGGACGAGAAACAGGGTCTCCCTACGAGCAGTACTTC.

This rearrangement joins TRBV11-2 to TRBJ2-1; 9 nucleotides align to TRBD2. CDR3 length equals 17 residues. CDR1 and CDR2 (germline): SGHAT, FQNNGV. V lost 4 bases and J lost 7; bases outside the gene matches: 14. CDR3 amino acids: CASSSWGQRGVTNEQFF. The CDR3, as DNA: TGTGCCAGCAGCTCATGGGGACAGCGGGGGGTAACGAATGAGCAGTTCTTC.

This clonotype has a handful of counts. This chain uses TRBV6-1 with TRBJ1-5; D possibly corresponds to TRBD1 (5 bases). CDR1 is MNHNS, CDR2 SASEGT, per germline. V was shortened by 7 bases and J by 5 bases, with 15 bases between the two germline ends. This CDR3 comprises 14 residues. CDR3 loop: CASTEGRRDQPQHF. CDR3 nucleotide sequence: TGTGCCAGCACAGAGGGGCGTCGGGATCAGCCCCAGCATTTT.

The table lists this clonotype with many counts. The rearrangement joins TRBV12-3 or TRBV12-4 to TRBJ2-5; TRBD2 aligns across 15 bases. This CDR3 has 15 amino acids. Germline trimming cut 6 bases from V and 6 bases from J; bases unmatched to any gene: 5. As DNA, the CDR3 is TGTGCCAGCAGCCCCGGGACTAGCGGGGGGAAGACCCAGTACTTC. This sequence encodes CASSPGTSGGKTQYF.

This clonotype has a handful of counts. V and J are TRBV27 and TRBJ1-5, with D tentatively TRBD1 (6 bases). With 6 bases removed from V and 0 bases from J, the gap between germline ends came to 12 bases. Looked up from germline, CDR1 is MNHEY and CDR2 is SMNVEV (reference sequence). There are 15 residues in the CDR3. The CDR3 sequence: CASRNRDNSNQPQHF. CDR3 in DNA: TGTGCCAGCAGGAACCGGGACAATAGCAATCAGCCCCAGCATTTT.